This TCR beta chain was identified in a study of blood T cell repertoires in COVID-19. As for the study in general: The analysed material was cDNA or gDNA that came from T cells, B-cell-depleted T cells, or PBMCs.

Generated by immunoSEQ multiplex PCR, the TCRdb table keeps only in-frame clones and is missing some. The profile shows about 150,000 clones, approximately 84% of them singletons. The CDR3 is 13 amino acids. Trimming cost V 8 bases and J 4 bases, with 14 bases left between them. CDR1 is LNHDA, CDR2 SQIVND, per germline (reference sequence). This clonotype originated in a human donor in a cohort sampled during active COVID-19. The sequenced sample consisted of peripheral blood. J is TRBJ1-1 and V is TRBV19; tentatively, D is TRBD1 (6 bases). The CDR3: CASGRKQGTEAFF. The DNA of the CDR3 is TGTGCCAGTGGCCGCAAACAGGGCACTGAAGCTTTCTTT. Full variable domain (outside the CDR3, taken from reference TRBV19 and TRBJ1-1): DGGITQSPKYLFRKEGQNVTLSCEQNLNHDAMYWYRQDPGQGLRLIYYSQIVNDFQKGDIAEGYSVSREKKESFPLTVTSAQKNPTAFYLCASGRKQGTEAFFGQGTRLTVV.